The 22 T cell receptor beta chains below all came from one sample that was sequenced in a study of T cell clonality in common variable immunodeficiency. Study-wide findings and caveats: Reportedly, TCR beta sequences from common variable immunodeficiency showed fewer deletions and N-nucleotide insertions.

Which antigens these TCRs recognize remains unknown. Sequencing was performed with immunoSEQ multiplex PCR; in TCRdb, only in-frame clones are kept and a portion is missing. This sample comprises about 35,000 clones, none seen once only. Sequenced sample: peripheral blood mononuclear cells. The receptors shown here come from a human donor with common variable immunodeficiency.

At least ten counts were recorded for this clone. With the read ending 3 residues before the CDR3 end, the germline J gene is used to fill in that end. This sequence joins TRBV18 and TRBJ2-3; D might be TRBD1 (8 bases). This CDR3 spans 16 amino acids. Germline V CDR1 and CDR2: KGHSH, LQKENI. V was shortened by 3 bases and J by 6 bases, with 19 bases between the two germline ends. CDR3 bases read: TGTGCCAGCTCACCGCGACAGGGGAGGGTGTCCGATACG. Protein product: CASSPRQGRVSDT. In full, the CDR3 is CASSPRQGRVSDTQYF.

About this clone: The read halts 3 residues ahead of the CDR3 end, with the missing end drawn from the germline J gene. The rearrangement joins TRBV7-2 to TRBJ2-7; D not resolved. CDR3 size: 13 residues. The germline V gene has CDR1 SGHTA and CDR2 FQGNSA. Trimming removed 2 bases from V and 4 bases from J, with 9 bases in between. CDR3 protein: CASSLWRIYEQYF. The DNA read from the CDR3 is TGTGCCAGCAGCTTATGGCGGATTTACGAG. Variable domain in full (rest from reference TRBV7-2 and TRBJ2-7): GAGVSQSPSNKVTEKGKDVELRCDPISGHTALYWYRQSLGQGLEFLIYFQGNSAPDKSGLPSDRFSAERTGGSVSTLTIQRTQQEDSAVYLCASSLWRIYEQYFGPGTRLTVT.

Points on this clone: At one end, the junction sequence differs from germline, possibly due to a read error. CDR3 DNA, as far as it was read: TGTTCCAGCAGCCGATGGGGGGACGAG. Translated: CSSSRWGDE. The full CDR3 reads CSSSRWGDEQYF. The chain is built from TRBV7-9 and TRBJ2-7; a possible D gene is TRBD2 (6 bases). The read ends 3 residues before the CDR3 terminus; that terminus is restored from the germline J gene. The CDR3 sequence is 12 residues long. Germline CDR1 and CDR2: SEHNR and FQNEAQ (reference sequence). The entire variable domain, with the rest obtained from reference TRBV7-9 and TRBJ2-7, is as follows: DTGVSQNPRHKITKRGQNVTFRCDPISEHNRLYWYRQTLGQGPEFLTYFQNEAQLEKSRLLSDRFSAERPKGSFSTLEIQRTEQGDSAMYLCSSSRWGDEQYFGPGTRLTVT.

There are a few counts of this clone. The missing CDR3 end, 3 residues past where the read stops, is filled in from the germline J gene. The rearrangement joins TRBV23-1 to TRBJ2-7; D gene ambiguous. TRBV23-1 is an ORF, with its function uncertain. Trimming shortened V by 0 bases and J by 5 bases, and 8 bases separated the two germline ends. The CDR3 consists of 13 residues. The CDR3 protein is CASSQSFSNEQYF. The sequenced CDR3 bases are TGCGCCAGCAGTCAATCGTTCTCTAACGAG.

About this clone itself: The CDR3 is cut off 3 residues early in the read; its end comes from the germline J gene. The genes are TRBV5-1 and TRBJ1-6; tentatively, D is TRBD1 (5 bases). Trimming removed 1 base from V and 6 bases from J, with 11 bases in between. The CDR3 consists of 15 residues. Germline V gives CDR1 SGHRS, CDR2 YFSETQ. Incomplete CDR3 DNA: TGCGCCAGCAGCTTGCGATCGGGGGGTAATTCACCC. Translating it yields CASSLRSGGNSP. The whole CDR3 sequence is CASSLRSGGNSPLHF.

There are a few counts of this clone. The read stops 3 residues short of the end of the CDR3; the missing end is completed from the germline J gene. The chain carries TRBV29-1 and TRBJ2-3; TRBD2 matches at 8 bases. Germline assignment: CDR1 SQVTM and CDR2 ANQGSEA. This CDR3 region has 19 residues. J gave up 0 bases and V 0 bases, and 14 bases lay outside the gene matches. CDR3 region: CSVEDERPRLALSTDTQYF. The sequenced CDR3 bases are TGCAGCGTTGAAGATGAGAGGCCAAGACTAGCGCTAAGCACAGATACG.

This clone was detected many times. The missing CDR3 end, 3 residues past where the read stops, is filled in from the germline J gene. The chain is built from TRBV30 and TRBJ1-5; perhaps TRBD1 as D (5 bases). This CDR3 contains 15 residues. Trimming shortened V by 2 bases and J by 4 bases, and 15 bases separated the two germline ends. In germline, CDR1 is GTSNPN, CDR2 SVGIG (reference sequence). CDR3 DNA (partial): TGTGCCTGGAGTCTCAACAGGTCTCGGAATCAGCCC. Its protein is CAWSLNRSRNQP. The full CDR3 is CAWSLNRSRNQPQHF.

Only a few counts were recorded for this clone. The CDR3 extends 3 residues past the end of the read, so its final part is completed from the germline J gene. The chain recombines TRBV18 with TRBJ1-1; D gene unclear. The ends were cut back, 0 bases at V and 1 base at J, with 9 bases in the middle. The CDR3 has 15 residues. Per germline, CDR1 KGHSH and CDR2 LQKENI. The CDR3 loop reads CASSPPSHSNTEAFF. CDR3 bases read: TGTGCCAGCTCACCACCATCCCATTCGAACACTGAA.

This clone was picked up many times. The CDR3 end lies 3 residues beyond the end of the read and is filled in from the germline J gene. The chain is built from TRBV20-1 and TRBJ2-3; D is perhaps TRBD2 (6 bases). V was trimmed by 4 bases and J by 0 bases, leaving 11 bases between them. The length of the CDR3 is 14 residues. The V gene's germline CDR1 is DFQATT and CDR2 SNEGSKA (reference sequence). CDR3 bases read: TGCAGTGCTATCCACGGGGGTAGCACAGATACG. As protein: CSAIHGGSTDT. The whole CDR3 protein reads CSAIHGGSTDTQYF.

In this sample, this clone turned up many times. The CDR3 end lies 3 residues beyond the end of the read and is filled in from the germline J gene. V and J are TRBV9 and TRBJ2-1; 13 bases are a match to TRBD2. There are 16 residues in the CDR3. Trimming cost V 4 bases and J 4 bases; bases outside gene matches: 5. Germline CDR1 reads SGDLS; CDR2 reads YYNGEE. Partial CDR3 DNA: TGTGCCAGCAGCACTCGGACTAGCGGGAGTTACAATGAG. It codes for CASSTRTSGSYNE. The full CDR3 reads CASSTRTSGSYNEQFF.

This clone was picked up many times. With the read ending 3 residues before the CDR3 end, the germline J gene is used to fill in that end. The chain has TRBV14 and TRBJ2-1; no clear D. CDR1 and CDR2 from the germline V gene are SGHDN and FVKESK. V was trimmed by 0 bases and J by 4 bases, leaving 13 bases between them. The CDR3 length is 16 residues. The CDR3 protein is CASSQDSLVVYNEQFF. The covered CDR3 bases are TGTGCCAGCAGCCAAGATAGCCTAGTTGTTTACAATGAG.

This clone occurred many times. The read terminates 3 residues before the CDR3 end, so the remaining end is supplied by the germline J gene. This chain links TRBV6-4 with TRBJ1-1; D is possibly TRBD1 (6 bases). V was pared by 6 bases and J by 3 bases, with 14 bases between. The CDR3 runs to 14 residues. Germline loops: CDR1 MRHNA, CDR2 SNTAGT. CDR3 bases read: TGTGCCAGCAGAACCTACCAGGGGCACACTGAA. Translating gives CASRTYQGHTE. Given in full, the CDR3 is CASRTYQGHTEAFF.

This clone was counted a few times. The read ends 3 residues early relative to the CDR3; the germline J gene fills the gap. Other DNA sequences in this sample translate to the same CDR3. This chain joins TRBV19 and TRBJ1-2, with TRBD1 identical over 11 bases. Trimming cost V 8 bases and J 6 bases; bases outside gene matches: 2. CDR3 length equals 12 residues. Germline CDR1 LNHDA, CDR2 SQIVND (reference sequence). The sequenced part of the CDR3 DNA is TGTGCCAGTCCGGGACAGGGGGATGGC. Translated: CASPGQGDG. The CDR3 as a whole reads CASPGQGDGYTF. Full variable domain (rest looked up from reference TRBV19 and TRBJ1-2): DGGITQSPKYLFRKEGQNVTLSCEQNLNHDAMYWYRQDPGQGLRLIYYSQIVNDFQKGDIAEGYSVSREKKESFPLTVTSAQKNPTAFYLCASPGQGDGYTFGSGTRLTVV.

The table lists this clone with a few counts. Read coverage stops 3 residues before the CDR3 terminus; the germline J gene supplies the remainder. J is TRBJ2-6 and V is TRBV2; 7 nucleotides align to TRBD2. This CDR3 contains 18 residues. Germline V gene sequence: CDR1 SNHLY, CDR2 FYNNEI. Germline trimming cut 0 bases from V and 2 bases from J; bases unmatched to any gene: 7. The CDR3 region is CASSEARAGVAGANVLTF. Incomplete CDR3 DNA: TGTGCCAGCAGTGAAGCGAGGGCGGGAGTTGCTGGGGCCAACGTC.

Remarks on this clone: The CDR3 is cut off 3 residues early in the read; its end comes from the germline J gene. This rearrangement joins TRBV5-1 to TRBJ2-5; 9 bases fit TRBD1. The germline V gene encodes CDR1 SGHRS and CDR2 YFSETQ. CDR3 size: 15 residues. V was clipped by 3 bases and J by 4 bases; unmatched bases: 7. This CDR3 reads CASSSSGTGRETQYF. The sequenced part of the CDR3 DNA is TGCGCCAGCAGCTCTTCCGGGACAGGGAGAGAGACC.

Concerning this clone itself: The missing CDR3 end, 3 residues past where the read stops, is filled in from the germline J gene. This chain connects TRBV18 to TRBJ2-7; a possible D gene is TRBD2 (5 bases). Germline CDR1 and CDR2: KGHSH and LQKENI. Trimming removed 2 bases from V and 3 bases from J, with 14 bases in between. CDR3 length equals 15 residues. The sequenced part of the CDR3 DNA is TGTGCCAGCTCACCAGGGAGCGGAGTCATCTACGAG. Its translation is CASSPGSGVIYE. In full, the CDR3 is CASSPGSGVIYEQYF.

This clone was detected a few times. The read is 3 residues too short to cover the CDR3 end, so that end is filled in from the germline J gene. V usage is TRBV7-2 and J usage is TRBJ2-1; D unresolved. The germline V gene encodes CDR1 SGHTA and CDR2 FQGNSA. With 5 bases removed from V and 6 bases from J, the gap between germline ends came to 11 bases. CDR3 length: 13 amino acids. The sequenced CDR3 bases are TGTGCCAGCAGCACCCGAACTTTCAATGAG. Translated: CASSTRTFNE. The full CDR3 sequence reads CASSTRTFNEQFF.

This clone has ten or more counts. The sequence runs out 3 residues before the end of the CDR3; the remainder is reconstructed from the germline J gene. The chain couples TRBV5-1 to TRBJ2-5, with TRBD1 matching 10 bases. Germline V CDR1 and CDR2: SGHRS, YFSETQ. The CDR3 consists of 13 residues. CDR3 residues: CASSLRDRGTQYF. The CDR3 bases that were read are TGCGCCAGCAGCTTGAGGGACAGGGGAACC.

This clone was seen ten or more times. The read ends 3 residues early relative to the CDR3; the germline J gene fills the gap. The genes are TRBV19 and TRBJ2-7; the D gene is possibly TRBD2 (6 bases). Germline V CDR1 and CDR2: LNHDA, SQIVND (reference sequence). The CDR3 has 15 residues. Trimming cost V 5 bases and J 2 bases, with 16 bases left between them. CDR3 bases read: TGTGCCAGTAGTCCCAGGGAGGTCCCTGCCTACGAG. This encodes CASSPREVPAYE. The entire CDR3 reads CASSPREVPAYEQYF. Full variable domain (outside the CDR3, taken from reference TRBV19 and TRBJ2-7): DGGITQSPKYLFRKEGQNVTLSCEQNLNHDAMYWYRQDPGQGLRLIYYSQIVNDFQKGDIAEGYSVSREKKESFPLTVTSAQKNPTAFYLCASSPREVPAYEQYFGPGTRLTVT.

There are many counts of this clone. The read terminates 3 residues before the CDR3 end, so the remaining end is supplied by the germline J gene. The chain uses TRBV2 and TRBJ2-1; a possible D gene is TRBD1 (6 bases). CDR3 length: 15 residues. The germline V gene encodes CDR1 SNHLY and CDR2 FYNNEI. V lost 7 bases and J lost 4, with 17 bases in between. The covered CDR3 bases are TGTGCCAGCAAGAATCAGGGGCTTATGTACAATGAG. It is translated as CASKNQGLMYNE. The entire CDR3 sequence reads CASKNQGLMYNEQFF.

This clone was found many times. The CDR3 goes on 3 residues after the read ends, and that part is filled in from the germline J gene. The chain links TRBV30 to TRBJ1-1, with 10 bases that match TRBD1. Germline values: CDR1 GTSNPN, CDR2 SVGIG (reference sequence). This CDR3 has 14 amino acids. V trimming: 3 bases; J trimming: 6 bases; junction bases outside the gene matches: 7. Partial CDR3 DNA: TGTGCCTGGAGGTGGGACAGGGGAATGGCTGAA. Its protein product is CAWRWDRGMAE. The entire CDR3 sequence reads CAWRWDRGMAEAFF.

This clone showed up many times. The read ends 3 residues early relative to the CDR3; the germline J gene fills the gap. The chain links TRBV19 to TRBJ1-5; D is undetermined. The CDR3 runs to 15 residues. V was clipped by 5 bases and J by 0 bases, with 11 bases between them. The V gene's germline CDR1 is LNHDA and CDR2 SQIVND (reference sequence). Partial CDR3 DNA: TGTGCCAGTAGTTCGCAGGCATATAGCAATCAGCCC. This codes for CASSSQAYSNQP. The complete CDR3 sequence is CASSSQAYSNQPQHF.